The T cell receptor (beta chain) described here comes from a study of siplizumab effects on memory and regulatory T cells. Clones were read by immunoSEQ multiplex PCR, and TCRdb kept only the in-frame ones, dropping some. Of about 120,000 clones in the sample, about 95% were seen once. Per the germline V gene, CDR1 is LNHDA and CDR2 is SQIVND (reference sequence). Unmatched junction bases numbered 15, after V lost 10 bases and J lost 9 bases. This CDR3 comprises 15 residues. The genes are TRBV19 and TRBJ1-6, with TRBD1 matching over 7 bases. Sequencing was done on a sample of non-Treg CD4+ T cells sorted from blood. The origin of this receptor is a human donor in good health. CDR3 sequence reads: CATDENRGRTSPLHF. CDR3 coding DNA: TGTGCCACCGACGAGAACAGGGGCCGCACTTCACCCCTCCACTTT.